A selection of T cell receptor beta chains follows, all from one sample in a study of T-cell reconstitution after alpha-beta-depleted transplantation in children. TCRdb analysed the PCR reads with MiXCR anew, one entry per CDR3 protein. The sample includes around 94,000 distinct CDR3 sequences, about 6% of them seen just once. The sample here was PBMCs, mostly from graft donor cells, taken 60 days after TCRalphabeta/CD19-depleted stem cell transplant. The receptors here all came from a female patient between 2 and 15 years old who had a stem cell transplant for Fanconi anemia, so the T cells may come from the graft donor. Both conserved end residues are part of each CDR3. Fields, in order: J gene, V gene, D gene, clone size, CDR3 DNA, CDR3 protein. The D gene is left open where the match is weak. A clone size is listed for some rows: how often the clone was seen (once, few, many), or a class if it is expanded.

TRBJ2-7,TRBV3-1,TRBD2,many,TGTGCCAGCAGCCAAGATGTGACTAGCGGAACCTACGAGCAGTACTTC,CASSQDVTSGTYEQYF
TRBJ2-5,TRBV2,TRBD2,few,TGTGCCAGCAGAAGGGGACTAGCGGGAATGCAAGAGACCCAGTACTTC,CASRRGLAGMQETQYF
TRBJ2-1,TRBV7-2,-,few,TGTGCCAGCAGCTTAGTCCCTAGCATGGATTTTTTCAATGAGCAGTTCTTC,CASSLVPSMDFFNEQFF
TRBJ1-1,TRBV29-1,TRBD1,-,TGCAGCGTAGGACAGGGGATACTGAACACTGAAGCTTTCTTT,CSVGQGILNTEAFF
TRBJ2-5,TRBV18,-,many,TGTGCCAGCTCACCGCCTGGGGAGGTGGAGACCCAGTACTTC,CASSPPGEVETQYF
TRBJ2-1,TRBV29-1,TRBD2,few,TGCAGCGTTGGTTTGTTCAGTTGGCGGGGGGGGACCTACAATGAGCAGTTCTTC,CSVGLFSWRGGTYNEQFF
TRBJ2-1,TRBV6-5,TRBD2,-,TGTGCCAGCAGTTACTCCCCACTAGCGGGGTACTCCTACAATGAGCAGTTCTTC,CASSYSPLAGYSYNEQFF
TRBJ2-7,TRBV12-3/TRBV12-4,TRBD2,many,TGTGCCAGCAGCCGTGGACTAGCGGGGGGGTACTCCTACGAGCAGTACTTC,CASSRGLAGGYSYEQYF
TRBJ2-4,TRBV20-1,-,many,TGCAGTGCTAGAGGGGGGGCCAAAAACATTCAGTACTTC,CSARGGAKNIQYF
TRBJ2-7,TRBV29-1,TRBD2,many,TGCAGCGTGGCGGGACTAGCGGGAAAGGACGAGCAGTACTTC,CSVAGLAGKDEQYF
TRBJ2-3,TRBV29-1,-,-,TGCAGCGTTGGGGGGCCGGGACCCACCACAGATACGCAGTATTTT,CSVGGPGPTTDTQYF
TRBJ2-2,TRBV20-1,-,many,TGCAGTGCTAGAGGGATTGGGGAGCTGTTTTTT,CSARGIGELFF
TRBJ2-5,TRBV11-2,-,-,TGTGCCAGCAGCCGTAACAGGGATCAAGAGACCCAGTACTTC,CASSRNRDQETQYF
TRBJ2-3,TRBV7-2,TRBD2,many,TGTGCCAGCAGCCCGGGACTAGGGGGATCAGATACGCAGTATTTT,CASSPGLGGSDTQYF
TRBJ2-1,TRBV9,TRBD2,many,TGTGCCAGCAGCGACGGACTAGCGGGAGGGATATATGAGCAGTTCTTC,CASSDGLAGGIYEQFF
TRBJ2-7,TRBV5-6,-,many,TGTGCCAGCAGCCGGAGGTCCTACGAGCAGTACTTC,CASSRRSYEQYF
TRBJ2-1,TRBV20-1,-,many,TGCAGTGCTGAGGCCCTAAATGAGCAGTTCTTC,CSAEALNEQFF
TRBJ2-2,TRBV7-6,-,many,TGTGCCAGCAGCTTAGAGAGGGCTAGCGAAAACACCGGGGAGCTGTTTTTT,CASSLERASENTGELFF
TRBJ2-1,TRBV12-3/TRBV12-4,TRBD2,many,TGTGCCAGCAGATTTTCCGCTAGCGGATACAATGAGCAGTTCTTC,CASRFSASGYNEQFF
TRBJ2-3,TRBV20-1,TRBD2,few,TGCAGTGCTCCCCGACTAGCGGGCAGGAGTATAGATACGCAGTATTTT,CSAPRLAGRSIDTQYF
TRBJ1-5,TRBV11-3,-,-,TGTGCCAGCAGCTTAGAGCTTCCTGGATATAGCAATCAGCCCCAGCATTTT,CASSLELPGYSNQPQHF
TRBJ2-5,TRBV11-2,-,many,TGTGCCAGCAGCTTACTTCGGTTAAAGACCCAGTACTTC,CASSLLRLKTQYF
TRBJ2-7,TRBV20-1,TRBD2,few,TGCAGTGCGGAGCGACTAGCGGCGAACCACGAGCAGTACTTC,CSAERLAANHEQYF
TRBJ1-5,TRBV20-1,TRBD1,many,TGCAGTGTCCCGGACAGGGGAGGCCAGCCCCAGCATTTT,CSVPDRGGQPQHF
TRBJ1-4,TRBV11-2,-,-,TGTGCCAGCAGCTTAGGGGGGCCCGCAACTAATGAAAAACTGTTTTTT,CASSLGGPATNEKLFF
TRBJ2-7,TRBV29-1,TRBD2,-,TGCAGCACGAGCGGGGCAGCCCCCCACTACGAGCAGTACTTC,CSTSGAAPHYEQYF
TRBJ1-2,TRBV5-1,TRBD1,-,TGCGCCAGCAGCTTGGACGGACAGGACTACTATGGCTACACCTTC,CASSLDGQDYYGYTF
TRBJ2-1,TRBV25-1,TRBD2,many,TGTGCCAGCAGTATGCCGGGACTAGCGGGAGGTGAGCAGTTCTTC,CASSMPGLAGGEQFF
TRBJ2-1,TRBV7-2,-,-,TGTGCCAGCAGACCCGACAGTTATACAAAAAATGAGCAGTTCTTC,CASRPDSYTKNEQFF